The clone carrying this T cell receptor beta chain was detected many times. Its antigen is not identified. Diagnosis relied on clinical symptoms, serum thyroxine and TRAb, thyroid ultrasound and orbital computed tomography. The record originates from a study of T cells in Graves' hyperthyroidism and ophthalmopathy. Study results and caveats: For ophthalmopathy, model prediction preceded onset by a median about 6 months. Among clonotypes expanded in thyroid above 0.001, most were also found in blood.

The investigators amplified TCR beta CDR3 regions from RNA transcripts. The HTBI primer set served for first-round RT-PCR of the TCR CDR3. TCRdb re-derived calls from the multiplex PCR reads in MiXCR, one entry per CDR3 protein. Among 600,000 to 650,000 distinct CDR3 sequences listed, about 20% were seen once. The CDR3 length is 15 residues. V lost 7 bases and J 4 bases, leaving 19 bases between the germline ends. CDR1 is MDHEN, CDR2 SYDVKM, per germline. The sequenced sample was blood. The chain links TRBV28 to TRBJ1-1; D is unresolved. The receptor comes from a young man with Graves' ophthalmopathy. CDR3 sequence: CASTNPADDGTEAFF. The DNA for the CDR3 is TGTGCCAGCACCAACCCCGCCGACGATGGCACTGAAGCTTTCTTT. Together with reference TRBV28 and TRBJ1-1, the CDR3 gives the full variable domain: DVKVTQSSRYLVKRTGEKVFLECVQDMDHENMFWYRQDPGLGLRLIYFSYDVKMKEKGDIPEGYSVSREKKERFSLILESASTNQTSMYLCASTNPADDGTEAFFGQGTRLTVV.